This T cell receptor beta chain comes out of a study of blood T cells in healthy people across ages. Study observations and caveats: With unsorted PBMCs, a conclusive comparison of naive versus antigen-experienced cells was not possible.

The CDR3 has 14 amino acids. The V and J ends lost 3 bases and 12 bases respectively, with 20 bases between them. Germline values: CDR1 MNHEY, CDR2 SMNVEV (reference sequence). It was with a sample-barcoded 5' primer and a J-beta primer mix that a second PCR of about 6 to 12 cycles was run. TCRdb itself ran the 5' RACE reads through MiXCR, one entry per CDR3 protein. The sample has about 780,000 distinct CDR3 sequences, about 45% seen once. Note on this clonotype: Its antigen is currently unknown.

The origin of this receptor is an elderly man in good health. The material sequenced was blood. The chain has TRBV27 and TRBJ2-5; D not certain. In nucleotides, the CDR3 is TGTGCCAGCAGTTTGGCTGGTAATTCGTGGGTGAAGTACTTC. This encodes CASSLAGNSWVKYF.